Detailed here is one TCR beta chain. Its antigen is unknown. The input lacks base qualities; no much larger clone sits a single base away. Receptors were amplified or captured by the immunoSEQ multiplex PCR assay. Not all clones reach the TCRdb copy of this immuneACCESS table, which keeps in-frame sequences only. Checked studies attribute under half of the gap to unresolved V genes and leave the rest unexplained. This sample is represented by roughly 67,000 clones; approximately 90% of them were singletons. The ten largest clones take up around 3% of the sample. The data were obtained in a study of T cells after somatic rescue of genetic block (dated by TCRdb to 2020 to 2021). A note on the overall study: The study assessed how robust, over the long term, a T-cell system was when the system had developed through somatic rescue of a genetic block in T-cell development.

Deletion took 5 bases off V and 1 base off J, with a span of 11 bases between the germline ends. From the cysteine through the phenylalanine, the CDR3 covers 14 amino acids. CDR3 DNA is the only sequence kept; it has 42 bases, read in frame from the first base. The germline V gene yields SGHTA for CDR1 and FQGTGA for CDR2. The sequence was collected from a man aged 40-49 years. The chain joins TRBV7-3 to TRBJ2-5; TRBD2 is a possible D gene, resting on 6 matching bases. Sequencing was done on a sample of peripheral blood mononuclear cells (PBMCs). DNA sequence: TGTGCCAGCAGCCCCGGGGGACTCCAAGAGACCCAGTACTTC. Translated, it gives CASSPGGLQETQYF.